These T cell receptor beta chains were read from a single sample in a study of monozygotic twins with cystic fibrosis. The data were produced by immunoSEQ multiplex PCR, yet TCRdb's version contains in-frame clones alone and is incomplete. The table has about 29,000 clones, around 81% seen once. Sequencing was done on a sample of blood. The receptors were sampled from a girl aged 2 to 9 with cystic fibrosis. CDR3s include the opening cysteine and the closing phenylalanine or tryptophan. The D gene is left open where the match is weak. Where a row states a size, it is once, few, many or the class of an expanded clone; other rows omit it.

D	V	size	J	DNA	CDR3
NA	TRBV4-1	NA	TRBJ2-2	TGCGCCAGCAGCCAAAGCGGAGGGGGAACCGGGGAGCTGTTTTTT	CASSQSGGGTGELFF
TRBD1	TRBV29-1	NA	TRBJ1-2	TGCAGCGTCTTGACAGGGCTGAACTATGGCTACACCTTC	CSVLTGLNYGYTF
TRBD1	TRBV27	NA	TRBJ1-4	TGTGCCAGCAGTTTTGTGGGACAGGGTGTCAAGGAAAAACTGTTTTTT	CASSFVGQGVKEKLFF
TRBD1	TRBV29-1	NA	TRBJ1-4	TGCAGCGTTGTGGACAGGGTTGGCGAAAAACTGTTTTTT	CSVVDRVGEKLFF
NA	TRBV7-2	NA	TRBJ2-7	TGTGCCAGCAGTACCAGCACAGTCTACGAGCAGTACTTC	CASSTSTVYEQYF
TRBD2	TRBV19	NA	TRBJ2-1	TGTGCCAGTAGTATGGCGGGAGTCGATGAGCAGTTCTTC	CASSMAGVDEQFF
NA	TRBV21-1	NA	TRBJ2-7	TGTGCCAGCAGGACAGGGGGCAAGTCCTACGAGCAGTACTTC	CASRTGGKSYEQYF
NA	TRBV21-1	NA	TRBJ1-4	TGTGCCAGCAGCAAAGAAAAGGGGAGGGGCAGCGGGGAAAAACTGTTTTTT	CASSKEKGRGSGEKLFF
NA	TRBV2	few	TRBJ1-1	TGTGCCAGTATAAGGGGGGTGGGCACTGAAGCTTTCTTT	CASIRGVGTEAFF
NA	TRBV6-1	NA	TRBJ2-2	TGTGCCAGCAGTGAAATCGGCAGGGCGAACACCGGGGAGCTGTTTTTT	CASSEIGRANTGELFF
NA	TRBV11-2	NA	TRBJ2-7	TGTGCCAGCAGCTTAGAAGTTGATTACTACGAGCAGTACTTC	CASSLEVDYYEQYF
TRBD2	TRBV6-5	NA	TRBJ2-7	TGTGCCAGCACTAGCGGGTTCTACGAGCAGTACTTC	CASTSGFYEQYF
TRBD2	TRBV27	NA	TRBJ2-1	TGTGCCAGCAGTCGCCGGGAGGTAAGGGCCTACAATGAGCAGTTCTTC	CASSRREVRAYNEQFF
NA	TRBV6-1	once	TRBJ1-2	TGTGCCGGGGGGAGGGCGGCTAACTATGGCTACACCTTC	CAGGRAANYGYTF
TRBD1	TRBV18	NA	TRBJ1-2	TGTGCCAGCTCACTTAAATCCGGGACAGCACATTATGGCTACACCTTC	CASSLKSGTAHYGYTF
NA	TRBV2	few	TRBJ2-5	TGTGCCAGCAGTGAGGGGGGCGAGACCCAGTACTTC	CASSEGGETQYF
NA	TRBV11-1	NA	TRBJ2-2	TGTGCCAGCAGCTTACAATCGGACACCGGGGAGCTGTTTTTT	CASSLQSDTGELFF
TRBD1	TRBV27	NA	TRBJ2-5	TGTGCCAGCAGTCCGTGGACAGGCAAACAAGAGACCCAGTACTTC	CASSPWTGKQETQYF
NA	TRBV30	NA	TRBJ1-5	TGTGCCTGGAGTGTACTTCCCAATCAGCCCCAGCATTTT	CAWSVLPNQPQHF
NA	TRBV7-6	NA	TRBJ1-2	TGTGCCAGCAGCTTAGCGGGACGCCCAGACTATGGCTACACCTTC	CASSLAGRPDYGYTF
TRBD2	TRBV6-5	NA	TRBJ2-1	TGTGCCAGCAGTTACTCTTACGGGAGGGCCTTAAGTGAGCAGTTCTTC	CASSYSYGRALSEQFF
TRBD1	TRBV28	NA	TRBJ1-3	TGTGCCAGCACCCCAGGGACAGCTGGAAACACCATATATTTT	CASTPGTAGNTIYF
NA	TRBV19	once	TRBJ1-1	TGTGCCAGTAGTATTAGATCCGCAGGGAGGGGTACTGAAGCTTTCTTT	CASSIRSAGRGTEAFF
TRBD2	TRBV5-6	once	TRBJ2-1	TGTGCCAGCAGCTACGGACTAGCGGGAGGAGGGACTGATGAGCAGTTCTTC	CASSYGLAGGGTDEQFF
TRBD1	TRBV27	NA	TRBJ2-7	TGTGCCAGCAGTTCCAGGGGGCCCGAGCAGTACTTC	CASSSRGPEQYF
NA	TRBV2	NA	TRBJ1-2	TGTGCCAGCACCGAGGGGGGTCCTAACTATGGCTACACCTTC	CASTEGGPNYGYTF
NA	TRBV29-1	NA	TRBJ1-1	TGCAGCGTTCGAGCGAACACTGAAGCTTTCTTT	CSVRANTEAFF
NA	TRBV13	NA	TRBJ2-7	TGTGCCAGCAGCCAGGGGGGACTGGACGAGCAGTACTTC	CASSQGGLDEQYF
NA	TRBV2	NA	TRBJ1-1	TGTGCCAGCTGGGGGGGAGATGGGACTGAAGCTTTCTTT	CASWGGDGTEAFF
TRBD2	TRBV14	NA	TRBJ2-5	TGTGCCAGCAGCCAAGGACTAGCGGGAGGGTTTGAGACCCAGTACTTC	CASSQGLAGGFETQYF
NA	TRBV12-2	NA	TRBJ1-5	TGTGCAAGTCGCCCCCACTGGGGGACAGACGCAAGCAATCAGCCCCAGCATTTT	CASRPHWGTDASNQPQHF
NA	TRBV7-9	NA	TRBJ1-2	TGTGCCAGCAGCTCGGAGTTCGGGGTAAACTATGGCTACACCTTC	CASSSEFGVNYGYTF
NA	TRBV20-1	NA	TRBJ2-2	TGCAGTGCTAGAGGGTCTGAAGAGCTGTTTTTT	CSARGSEELFF
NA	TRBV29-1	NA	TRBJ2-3	TGCAGCGTTGAAGGTGGGCAGGGGCCCACAGATACGCAGTATTTT	CSVEGGQGPTDTQYF
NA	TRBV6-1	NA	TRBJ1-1	TGTGCCAGCAGTGAAGGGGTTGCTGAAGCTTTCTTT	CASSEGVAEAFF
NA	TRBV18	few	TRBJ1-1	TGTGCCAGCTCACCACTCGATAAATCTGAAGCTTTCTTT	CASSPLDKSEAFF
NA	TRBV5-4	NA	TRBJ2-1	TGTGCCAGCAGCTTGCCCGGGAACCAATACAATGAGCAGTTCTTC	CASSLPGNQYNEQFF
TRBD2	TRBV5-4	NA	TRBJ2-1	TGTGCCAGCAGCCCCGATAGCGGGACCGGGTACAATGAGCAGTTCTTC	CASSPDSGTGYNEQFF
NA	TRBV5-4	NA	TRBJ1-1	TGTGCCAGCAGCTTAGGAGGGTTCGGAAGCACTGAAGCTTTCTTT	CASSLGGFGSTEAFF
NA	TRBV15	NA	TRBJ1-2	TGTGCCACCAGCGAGGGGCCCCGGGGATGGGGCTACACCTTC	CATSEGPRGWGYTF
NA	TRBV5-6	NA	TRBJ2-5	TGTGCCAGCAGCCCCCAGATGACCCAAGAGACCCAGTACTTC	CASSPQMTQETQYF
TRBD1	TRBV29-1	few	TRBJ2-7	TGCAGCGGGGGGACAGGGGAATACGAGCAGTACTTC	CSGGTGEYEQYF
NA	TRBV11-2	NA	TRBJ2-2	TGTGCCAGCAGCCCTGGCTTGAACACCGGGGAGCTGTTTTTT	CASSPGLNTGELFF
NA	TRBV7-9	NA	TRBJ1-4	TGTGCCAGCAGCTCTGGGGAGAAACTGTTTTTT	CASSSGEKLFF
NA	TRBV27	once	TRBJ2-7	TGTGCCAGCAGTTTTGCAGGGTCCTACGAGCAGTACTTC	CASSFAGSYEQYF